The 27 T cell receptor beta chains below all came from one sample that was sequenced in a study of OX40 agonist ivuxolimab in advanced cancers. Here immunoSEQ multiplex PCR was the method, and the copy in TCRdb shows in-frame clones only, minus some. The repertoire consists of under 65,000 clones, with approximately 90% occurring once and the leading ten covering around 0.37%. The sample here was CD4+ or CD8+ T cells sorted from blood, taken in a trial of the OX40 agonist ivuxolimab. The source is an adult with an advanced solid tumor such as melanoma, head and neck, liver or kidney cancer.

The CDR3 DNA is TGTGCCAGCAAGTTAGGGCAGGGGGTCACATACGAGCAGTACTTC. Encoded protein: CASKLGQGVTYEQYF. This chain joins TRBV6-5 and TRBJ2-7; 7 bases are shared with TRBD1. The CDR3 extends over 15 amino acids. Unmatched junction bases numbered 13, after V lost 7 bases and J lost 4 bases. Germline values: CDR1 MNHEY, CDR2 SVGAGI.

V usage is TRBV6-6 and J usage is TRBJ1-6; 9 bases fit TRBD1. Per germline, CDR1 MNHNY and CDR2 SVGAGI (reference sequence). With 4 bases clipped from V and 14 bases from J, the junction kept 6 bases outside the gene matches. The CDR3 covers 13 residues. The CDR3 DNA sequence: TGTGCCAGCAGTTTCCGACAGGGGGAGGCCCTCCACTTT. This encodes CASSFRQGEALHF.

The rearrangement links TRBV30 to TRBJ2-2; no clear D. This CDR3 comprises 13 residues. Germline lookup yields CDR1 GTSNPN and CDR2 SVGIG (reference sequence). Trimming pared 0 bases from V and 8 bases from J, leaving 10 bases between. CDR3 loop: CAWSVLPTGELFF. The DNA of the CDR3 is TGTGCCTGGAGTGTCTTACCAACGGGGGAGCTGTTTTTT.

This chain uses TRBV11-1 with TRBJ2-1; 9 positions match TRBD1. After removal of 5 bases from V and 7 bases from J, the junction contained 9 bases not matched to a gene. Germline lookup yields CDR1 SGHAT and CDR2 FQDESV (reference sequence). The length of the CDR3 is 15 residues. In DNA, the CDR3 is TGTGCCAGCAGCCGACCCGACAGGGGGGGGAATGAGCAGTTCTTC. Its translation is CASSRPDRGGNEQFF.

J is TRBJ2-3 and V is TRBV18, with D perhaps being TRBD1 or TRBD2 (5 bases each). The CDR3 runs 14 residues. V lost 5 bases and J 3 bases, leaving 12 bases between the germline ends. The V gene's germline CDR1 is KGHSH and CDR2 LQKENI. The CDR3 spells CASSKGPGTDTQYF. The CDR3 nucleotides read TGTGCCAGCTCAAAGGGACCAGGTACAGATACGCAGTATTTT.

The CDR3 region has the DNA TGCGCCACCGGGACGGGTAATCAGCCCCAGCATTTT. This gives the protein CATGTGNQPQHF. This chain connects TRBV10-2 to TRBJ1-5, with a tentative D call TRBD1 (5 bases). Deletions cut 10 bases from V and 4 bases from J, with 11 bases between. CDR1 and CDR2 from the germline V gene are WSHSY and SAAADI. The CDR3 has 12 residues.

J is TRBJ2-1 and V is TRBV4-3, with 9 bases matching TRBD2. With V trimmed by 0 bases and J by 2 bases, 8 bases remained unmatched. The germline CDR1 and CDR2 sequences are LGHNA and YSLEER. The CDR3 contains 18 residues. CDR3 in amino acids: CASSQEVQRGVAYNEQFF. CDR3 DNA sequence: TGCGCCAGCAGCCAAGAGGTCCAGCGGGGGGTAGCCTACAATGAGCAGTTCTTC.

The gene calls are TRBV2 and TRBJ1-2, with D maybe TRBD1 (5 bases). The V end was cut by 6 bases, the J end by 6 bases, with 20 bases between. Per germline, CDR1 SNHLY and CDR2 FYNNEI. The CDR3 runs 15 residues. The CDR3 reads CASRTTLQGTDGYTF. The DNA for the CDR3 is TGTGCCAGCAGGACCACCCTGCAGGGAACAGATGGCTACACCTTC.

This clone was detected once. The chain uses TRBV2 and TRBJ1-2; the match to TRBD1 covers 7 bases. This CDR3 spans 14 amino acids. CDR1 is SNHLY, CDR2 FYNNEI, per germline. Trimming removed 2 bases from V and 11 bases from J; junction bases left unmatched: 11. CDR3 DNA sequence: TGTGCCAGCAGTGAATCAGGGGGGCGGAACTATTACACCTTC. It yields the protein CASSESGGRNYYTF.

This sequence joins TRBV6-6 and TRBJ1-2; D remains unclear. The V gene lost 6 bases and the J gene lost 6 bases, with 14 bases spanning the gap. This CDR3 is 13 amino acids long. Germline CDR1 is MNHNY and CDR2 is SVGAGI (reference sequence). The CDR3 here is CASSQAQVHGYTF. The DNA for the CDR3 is TGTGCCAGCAGCCAGGCCCAGGTTCATGGCTACACCTTC.

This clone was seen once. This chain links TRBV30 with TRBJ2-7, with a tentative D call TRBD2 (6 bases). The ends were cut back, 1 base at V and 3 bases at J, with 16 bases in the middle. The CDR3 consists of 15 residues. The germline CDR1 and CDR2 sequences are GTSNPN and SVGIG (reference sequence). This CDR3 is CAWSAEGNLLYEQYF. Here the CDR3 DNA reads TGTGCCTGGAGTGCGGAGGGGAACCTTCTCTACGAGCAGTACTTC.

As regards this clone: At one boundary the junction diverges from the germline segment, which might be a read error. The chain is built from TRBV7-2 and TRBJ1-2; D is undetermined. Germline loops: CDR1 SGHTA, CDR2 FQGNSA. This CDR3 has 13 residues. The DNA for the CDR3 is TGTGCCAGCAACTTAGGCGGATACTATGGCTACACCTTC. Its protein is CASNLGGYYGYTF.

This chain joins TRBV10-3 and TRBJ1-2; possible D gene TRBD1, 6 bases. The CDR3 contains 13 residues. Trimming pared 5 bases from V and 4 bases from J, leaving 11 bases between. Germline-derived CDR1 and CDR2 are ENHRY and SYGVKD. This chain's CDR3 is CAISTLDSYGYTF. CDR3 nucleotide sequence: TGTGCCATCAGTACCTTGGACAGCTATGGCTACACCTTC.

The rearrangement uses TRBV10-2 and TRBJ1-1; 7 bases align to TRBD1. Unmatched junction bases numbered 7, after V lost 8 bases and J lost 4 bases. From germline, CDR1 is WSHSY and CDR2 SAAADI. This CDR3 contains 13 residues. CDR3: CASQDRPGTEAFF. Here the CDR3 DNA reads TGCGCCAGCCAGGACAGGCCAGGCACTGAAGCTTTCTTT.

The V gene is TRBV10-3, the J gene TRBJ1-5; 7 bases are shared with TRBD1. The CDR3 covers 14 residues. Per the germline V gene, CDR1 is ENHRY and CDR2 is SYGVKD. The trim removed 8 bases at V and 3 bases at J, leaving 7 bases unmatched. The CDR3 reads CAIGAGGPNQPQHF. The CDR3, as DNA: TGTGCCATCGGGGCAGGGGGACCCAATCAGCCCCAGCATTTT.

J is TRBJ2-5 and V is TRBV6-5; 7 bases are a match to TRBD2. Germline loops: CDR1 MNHEY, CDR2 SVGAGI. V was pared by 4 bases and J by 2 bases, with 4 bases of the junction left unmatched. The CDR3 has 14 residues. CDR3 in amino acids: CASSSPGRQETQYF. CDR3 nucleotides: TGTGCCAGCAGTTCCCCCGGGAGGCAAGAGACCCAGTACTTC.

The CDR3 nucleotides read TGCAGCGCCTCGGGACAGGGGCCCTATGGCTACACCTTC. Amino acids: CSASGQGPYGYTF. The rearrangement uses TRBV29-1 and TRBJ1-2, with TRBD1 matching over 10 bases. CDR3 length: 13 amino acids. Trimming removed 7 bases from V and 4 bases from J; junction bases left unmatched: 6. The germline V gene encodes CDR1 SQVTM and CDR2 ANQGSEA. Complete variable domain (other parts from reference TRBV29-1 and TRBJ1-2): SAVISQKPSRDICQRGTSLTIQCQVDSQVTMMFWYRQQPGQSLTLIATANQGSEATYESGFVIDKFPISRPNLTFSTLTVSNMSPEDSSIYLCSASGQGPYGYTFGSGTRLTVV.

V is TRBV7-6 and J is TRBJ2-1; TRBD1 aligns across 12 bases. CDR1 and CDR2 from the germline V gene are SGHVS and FNYEAQ. The CDR3 has 15 residues. Trimming cost V 2 bases and J 7 bases; bases outside gene matches: 3. This chain's CDR3 is CASSLRDRGPNEQFF. The CDR3 region has the DNA TGTGCCAGCAGCTTAAGGGACAGGGGGCCAAATGAGCAGTTCTTC.

The chain recombines TRBV10-1 with TRBJ2-3; a possible D gene is TRBD2 (6 bases). V lost 0 bases and J 6 bases, leaving 13 bases between the germline ends. This CDR3 region has 15 residues. Germline V gene lookup returns CDR1 WNHNN and CDR2 SYGVQD (reference sequence). In DNA, the CDR3 is TGCGCCAGCAGTGAGTCGAAGGGACTGGCGGATACGCAGTATTTT. Protein: CASSESKGLADTQYF.

V is TRBV10-1 and J is TRBJ1-1; 7 bases fit TRBD1. The V gene end was trimmed by 4 bases and the J gene end by 1 base; junction bases not matched to a gene: 3. The CDR3 is 14 amino acids. Germline assignment: CDR1 WNHNN and CDR2 SYGVQD (reference sequence). The CDR3 here is CASSADRRNTEAFF. In DNA form, the CDR3 reads TGCGCCAGCAGTGCGGACAGGAGGAACACTGAAGCTTTCTTT.

The chain carries TRBV18 and TRBJ1-6; 8 bases match TRBD1. J lost 8 bases, V lost 3 bases, and 6 bases had no gene match. There are 15 residues in the CDR3. Germline CDR1 and CDR2: KGHSH and LQKENI. The CDR3 coding sequence is TGTGCCAGCTCACCCGTAGGACAGGGTCATTCACCCCTCCACTTT. Residues: CASSPVGQGHSPLHF.

V gene TRBV30 combines with J gene TRBJ1-5; tentatively, D is TRBD1 (6 bases). The V end was cut by 1 base, the J end by 3 bases, with 10 bases between. CDR1 is GTSNPN and CDR2 is SVGIG in the germline V gene (reference sequence). The CDR3 contains 14 residues. The CDR3 coding sequence is TGTGCCTGGAGTGCCGGGACACCCAATCAGCCCCAGCATTTT. Amino acid sequence: CAWSAGTPNQPQHF.

The V call is TRBV18, the J call TRBJ2-1; no reliable D call. CDR1 is KGHSH, CDR2 LQKENI, per germline. V was trimmed by 3 bases and J by 8 bases, leaving 17 bases between them. CDR3 size: 15 residues. CDR3: CASSPGTNLLDEQFF. In nucleotides, the CDR3 is TGTGCCAGCTCACCGGGAACTAACCTTCTTGATGAGCAGTTCTTC.

Comments on this clone: Other DNA sequences in this sample translate to the same CDR3. CDR3 sequence: CASSLDRTSTDTQYF. CDR3 nucleotide sequence: TGCGCCAGCAGCTTGGACAGGACCAGCACAGATACGCAGTATTTT. This chain uses TRBV5-1 with TRBJ2-3, with a possible D match to TRBD1 (5 bases). V was trimmed by 0 bases and J by 0 bases, leaving 8 bases between them. Germline assignment: CDR1 SGHRS and CDR2 YFSETQ. The CDR3 runs to 15 residues.

CDR3 loop: CASSVTGIGEKLFF. CDR3 bases: TGTGCCAGCAGCGTTACAGGGATAGGTGAAAAACTGTTTTTT. The V and J genes are TRBV7-2 and TRBJ1-4; a possible D gene is TRBD1 (6 bases). Trimming stripped 5 bases from V and 7 bases from J, with 14 bases between. Germline assignment: CDR1 SGHTA and CDR2 FQGNSA. The CDR3 is 14 amino acids.

This chain uses TRBV5-1 with TRBJ1-4; D perhaps matches TRBD1 (6 bases). The V end was cut by 4 bases, the J end by 5 bases, with 21 bases between. The CDR3 consists of 17 residues. Looked up from germline, CDR1 is SGHRS and CDR2 is YFSETQ. The CDR3 DNA reads TGCGCCAGCAGCCCGACAGGCGAACCCTCGTGGAATGAAAAACTGTTTTTT. Encoded protein: CASSPTGEPSWNEKLFF.

The chain has TRBV18 and TRBJ1-2, with 11 bases fitting TRBD1. V lost 1 base and J lost 5; bases outside the gene matches: 3. Looked up from germline, CDR1 is KGHSH and CDR2 is LQKENI. This CDR3 spans 15 amino acids. The DNA of the CDR3 is TGTGCCAGCTCACCACGGACAGGGGGCGGGTATGGCTACACCTTC. This sequence encodes CASSPRTGGGYGYTF.